This T cell receptor (beta chain) derives from a study of tumor-infiltrating lymphocytes in primary liver carcinoma (dated by TCRdb to 2016 to 2017). Concerning the study at large: Of the five patients, three men and two women aged 30 to 69 years, four had hepatocellular carcinoma and one had combined HCC and intrahepatic cholangiocarcinoma. TCRbeta repertoire sequencing, expression microarrays and whole-exome sequencing were combined in the study across five regions of each liver tumor, with adjacent normal tissue and blood also included. Technical replicate repertoires showed high reproducibility, with mean shared-clone rates around 0.9 and correlation coefficients above 0.95. Samples yielded roughly 3.65 to 7.13 million productive TCRbeta reads; read depth did not differ significantly between tissue types. The five patients had tumors staged T1-T3 N0M0, with maximum diameters ranging from about 4 to 11 cm. A total of roughly 35 specimens from 5 patients underwent TCRbeta repertoire sequencing, comprising about 25 tumor regions, 5 adjacent noncancerous liver tissues and 5 peripheral blood samples. Paper-wide results and their limitations: Repertoire overlap was higher between tumor regions (mean around 36%) than tumor-adjacent (17%) or tumor-blood (approximately 14%) pairs, consistent with antigen-driven expansion. Only the TCR beta chain was sequenced, which likely underestimates true repertoire diversity because unpaired alpha chains were not captured. A significantly larger repertoire fraction was made up by the top 250 clones in tumors than in blood (p = 0.039). Only four or five patients were included in the study, and the authors note that the findings should be validated in a larger study. Comparison of CD4+ and CD8+ T cell repertoires was precluded by the use of bulk unsorted samples.

Starting from around 520 ng total RNA, TCRbeta-specific cDNA was produced by reverse transcription with a constant-region primer and ProtoScript II reverse transcriptase. TCRbeta libraries were built with three nested multiplex PCR rounds, a slightly modified ARM-PCR procedure. Sample barcodes and Illumina adapters were added in a final 25-cycle PCR with Deep VentR polymerase. Before sequencing, amplicons of 200-500 bp were gel-purified using a QIAquick gel extraction kit. TCRbeta amplicons were sequenced on an Illumina HiSeq 2500 with 250-bp paired-end reads. As for how the authors treated the data: To recover full CDR3 sequences, reads were quality-trimmed using Trimmomatic v0.33 and paired reads were then merged using FLASH v1.2.11. MiGEC v1.2.1b assigned V, D and J germline segments to the rearranged TCRbeta sequences. VDJtools v1.0.0 computed clonotype statistics and Shannon-Wiener diversity indices. To reduce sampling bias, subsequent analyses other than the diversity analysis used only the 250 most abundant clonotypes in each sample. TCRdb's own reprocessing of the public reads used fastp at Q25 and MiXCR and kept productive beta chains. Rows are unified per CDR3 protein, each entry keeping the most common DNA and genes. These V and J calls derive from TCRdb rather than the authors' analysis. Present in this sample are over 100,000 distinct CDR3 sequences, less than 75% of which were seen just once. The ten largest clones take up more than 7% of the sample.

On this clonotype itself: Its antigen target is currently unknown. Base qualities are not recorded, but no much larger clone differs from it by a single base.

Total RNA and DNA were co-extracted from about 19-30 mg of bulk tissue with the AllPrep DNA/RNA mini kit, without cell sorting. Between late 2015 and March 2016, roughly five patients in China with histopathologically diagnosed primary liver carcinoma had their tumors surgically resected. Chronic HBV infection was present in the patients, and the patients were treatment-naive at sampling. Fresh tumor and adjacent tissue pieces were bisected, with one half stored in RNAlater at -80 degrees C and the other half sent for histology. The clonotype originates from a woman between 55 and 75 years old with primary liver carcinoma and hepatitis B virus infection. Sequencing was done on a sample of tumor-adjacent normal liver tissue.

The nucleotide sequence reads as follows: TGTGCCAGCGGAGGGTACGGTGGCTACACCTTC. It translates to CASGGYGGYTF. The chain is made from TRBV2 and TRBJ1-2; the D gene remains uncertain. A distance of 11 bases separates the germline ends of V and J, which lose 8 bases and 7 bases respectively. The CDR3 has 11 amino acids, counting the end cysteine and phenylalanine. Only the CDR3 part of the read is kept: 33 bases, read in frame from the first base. The germline V gene sets CDR1 to SNHLY and CDR2 to FYNNEI.